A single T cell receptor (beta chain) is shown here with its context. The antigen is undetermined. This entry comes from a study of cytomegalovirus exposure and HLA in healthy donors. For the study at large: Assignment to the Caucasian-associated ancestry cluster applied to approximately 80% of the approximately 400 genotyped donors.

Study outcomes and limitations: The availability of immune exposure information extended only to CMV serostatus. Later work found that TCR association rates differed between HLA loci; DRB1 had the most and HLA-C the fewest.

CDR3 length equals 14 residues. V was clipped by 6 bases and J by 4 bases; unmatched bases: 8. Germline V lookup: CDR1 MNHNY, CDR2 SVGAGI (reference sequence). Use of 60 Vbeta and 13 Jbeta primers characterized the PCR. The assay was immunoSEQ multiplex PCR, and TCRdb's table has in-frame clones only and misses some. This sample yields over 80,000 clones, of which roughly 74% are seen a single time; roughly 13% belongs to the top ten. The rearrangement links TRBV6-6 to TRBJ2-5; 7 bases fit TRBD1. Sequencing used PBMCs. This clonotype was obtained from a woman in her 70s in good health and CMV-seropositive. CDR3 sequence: CASSAGTAAETQYF. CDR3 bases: TGTGCCAGCAGCGCCGGGACAGCAGCAGAGACCCAGTACTTC.